A selection of T cell receptor beta chains follows, all from one sample in a study of a mutant IDH1 vaccine in newly diagnosed glioma. The repertoire was sequenced with immunoSEQ multiplex PCR; TCRdb's copy has only in-frame clones and lacks some. The sample includes tens of thousands of clones, roughly 80% of them seen just once. This sample comprised PBMCs, obtained from a glioma patient treated with radiotherapy, temozolomide or both. Receptors were obtained from a woman in her thirties or forties with glioma. CDR3s include the opening cysteine and the closing phenylalanine or tryptophan. The D gene is left open where the match is weak. Not all rows give a size; the values are once, few, many and, for expanded clones, a class.

v_call: TRBV30
d_call: TRBD1
j_call: TRBJ2-5
clone_size: once
cdr3_length: 12
cdr3_nt: TGTGCCTGGGGACAGGGACAAGAGACCCAGTACTTC
cdr3_aa: CAWGQGQETQYF

v_call: TRBV7-2
d_call: NA
j_call: TRBJ2-3
clone_size: NA
cdr3_length: 14
cdr3_nt: TGTGCCAGCAGAACAACCCCTCAGGCAGATACGCAGTATTTT
cdr3_aa: CASRTTPQADTQYF

v_call: TRBV4-3
d_call: NA
j_call: TRBJ1-2
clone_size: few
cdr3_length: 15
cdr3_nt: TGCGCCAGCAGCCAAGATTCCCGAACTAACTATGGCTACACCTTC
cdr3_aa: CASSQDSRTNYGYTF

v_call: TRBV6-4
d_call: NA
j_call: TRBJ2-1
clone_size: NA
cdr3_length: 14
cdr3_nt: TGTGCCAGCAGTGACGAGGGCGGGGTGGGTGAGCAGTTCTTC
cdr3_aa: CASSDEGGVGEQFF

v_call: TRBV14
d_call: TRBD2
j_call: TRBJ2-3
clone_size: NA
cdr3_length: 16
cdr3_nt: TGTGCCAGCAGCCAAGATAGCGGGGTTGGCACAGATACGCAGTATTTT
cdr3_aa: CASSQDSGVGTDTQYF

v_call: TRBV10-3
d_call: TRBD2
j_call: TRBJ2-2
clone_size: few
cdr3_length: 16
cdr3_nt: TGTGCCATCAGTGAGTCGGGAGGGGCGAACACCGGGGAGCTGTTTTTT
cdr3_aa: CAISESGGANTGELFF

v_call: TRBV7-6
d_call: NA
j_call: TRBJ2-2
clone_size: NA
cdr3_length: 15
cdr3_nt: TGTGCCAGCAGCTTACTCGGGGGGAACACCGGGGAGCTGTTTTTT
cdr3_aa: CASSLLGGNTGELFF

v_call: TRBV2
d_call: NA
j_call: TRBJ1-1
clone_size: NA
cdr3_length: 12
cdr3_nt: TGTGCCAGCAGTGGAGTGAACACTGAAGCTTTCTTT
cdr3_aa: CASSGVNTEAFF

v_call: TRBV6-5
d_call: NA
j_call: TRBJ1-5
clone_size: few
cdr3_length: 14
cdr3_nt: TGTGCCACACGGGGGGAAGGAGGCAATCAGCCCCAGCATTTT
cdr3_aa: CATRGEGGNQPQHF

v_call: TRBV29-1
d_call: TRBD1
j_call: TRBJ1-2
clone_size: NA
cdr3_length: 13
cdr3_nt: TGCAGCGTCCAAACGGGACAGCTCTATGGCTACACCTTC
cdr3_aa: CSVQTGQLYGYTF

v_call: TRBV6-6
d_call: NA
j_call: TRBJ2-3
clone_size: NA
cdr3_length: 13
cdr3_nt: TGTGCCAGCAGGTTTCGGGGGAGGGATACGCAGTATTTT
cdr3_aa: CASRFRGRDTQYF

v_call: TRBV5-1
d_call: NA
j_call: TRBJ2-7
clone_size: NA
cdr3_length: 13
cdr3_nt: TGCGCCAGCAGCTTGGCGGAAAGCTACGAGCAGTACTTC
cdr3_aa: CASSLAESYEQYF

v_call: TRBV9
d_call: NA
j_call: TRBJ1-2
clone_size: NA
cdr3_length: 14
cdr3_nt: TGTGCCAGCAGCGTAGACTTAAGCCTCTATGGCTACACCTTC
cdr3_aa: CASSVDLSLYGYTF

v_call: TRBV12-5
d_call: NA
j_call: TRBJ2-5
clone_size: NA
cdr3_length: 16
cdr3_nt: TGTGCTAGTGGTCCCACTGGGCGCAGGGGGGAAGAGACCCAGTACTTC
cdr3_aa: CASGPTGRRGEETQYF

v_call: TRBV30
d_call: NA
j_call: TRBJ2-7
clone_size: NA
cdr3_length: 16
cdr3_nt: TGTGCCTGGAGTCCTCTTATGAGCCTGACCCGATACGAGCAGTACTTC
cdr3_aa: CAWSPLMSLTRYEQYF

v_call: TRBV2
d_call: NA
j_call: TRBJ2-7
clone_size: NA
cdr3_length: 14
cdr3_nt: TGTGCCACCAGCTCTAGCTGGTTAAAGTACGAGCAGTACTTC
cdr3_aa: CATSSSWLKYEQYF

v_call: TRBV19
d_call: TRBD1
j_call: TRBJ2-7
clone_size: NA
cdr3_length: 14
cdr3_nt: TGTGCCAGTAGTCCCTCTCGCCAGGGGGACGAGCAGTACTTC
cdr3_aa: CASSPSRQGDEQYF

v_call: TRBV6-5
d_call: NA
j_call: TRBJ2-3
clone_size: NA
cdr3_length: 13
cdr3_nt: TGTGCCAGCAGTCCTCGGCGGGGCAATACGCAGTATTTT
cdr3_aa: CASSPRRGNTQYF

v_call: TRBV4-1
d_call: TRBD1
j_call: TRBJ1-5
clone_size: NA
cdr3_length: 17
cdr3_nt: TGCGCCAGCAGCCAAGAGCCGGGACAGTATAGCAATCAGCCCCAGCATTTT
cdr3_aa: CASSQEPGQYSNQPQHF

v_call: TRBV10-3
d_call: TRBD1
j_call: TRBJ1-5
clone_size: few
cdr3_length: 14
cdr3_nt: TGTGCCATCAGTGGGACAGGGAGGAATCAGCCCCAGCATTTT
cdr3_aa: CAISGTGRNQPQHF

v_call: TRBV30
d_call: NA
j_call: TRBJ1-3
clone_size: NA
cdr3_length: 13
cdr3_nt: TGTGCCTGGAATCCGGGGTTGGGGGACACCATATATTTT
cdr3_aa: CAWNPGLGDTIYF

v_call: TRBV5-4
d_call: TRBD1
j_call: TRBJ1-6
clone_size: NA
cdr3_length: 15
cdr3_nt: TGTGCCAGCAGCTCCGGTGGGACAGGGGATTCACCCCTCCACTTT
cdr3_aa: CASSSGGTGDSPLHF

v_call: TRBV19
d_call: TRBD1
j_call: TRBJ1-2
clone_size: few
cdr3_length: 14
cdr3_nt: TGTGCCAGTAGTGCCCGGGACAGGGGGCACGGCTACACCTTC
cdr3_aa: CASSARDRGHGYTF

v_call: TRBV4-1
d_call: TRBD2
j_call: TRBJ2-6
clone_size: NA
cdr3_length: 16
cdr3_nt: TGCGCCAGCAGCCTCGTCGGGAGGGCTGGGGCCAACGTCCTGACTTTC
cdr3_aa: CASSLVGRAGANVLTF

v_call: TRBV9
d_call: NA
j_call: TRBJ2-6
clone_size: NA
cdr3_length: 16
cdr3_nt: TGTGCCAGCAGCGTAACCGCGGGCTCTGGGGCCAACGTCCTGACTTTC
cdr3_aa: CASSVTAGSGANVLTF

v_call: TRBV9
d_call: NA
j_call: TRBJ1-1
clone_size: NA
cdr3_length: 14
cdr3_nt: TGTGCCAGCAGCGAGGGGACAAAGAACACTGAAGCTTTCTTT
cdr3_aa: CASSEGTKNTEAFF

v_call: TRBV6-4
d_call: NA
j_call: TRBJ1-4
clone_size: NA
cdr3_length: 12
cdr3_nt: TGTGCCAGCAAGACAGGCGATGAAAAACTGTTTTTT
cdr3_aa: CASKTGDEKLFF

v_call: TRBV4-1
d_call: NA
j_call: TRBJ2-7
clone_size: NA
cdr3_length: 14
cdr3_nt: TGCGCCAGCAGCCAAGGAGGCAGGGAACACGAGCAGTACTTC
cdr3_aa: CASSQGGREHEQYF

v_call: TRBV7-8
d_call: NA
j_call: TRBJ1-2
clone_size: NA
cdr3_length: 14
cdr3_nt: TGTGCCAGCAGCTTACCCGGGACCTTAGGAGGCTACACCTTC
cdr3_aa: CASSLPGTLGGYTF

v_call: TRBV19
d_call: NA
j_call: TRBJ1-1
clone_size: few
cdr3_length: 14
cdr3_nt: TGTGCCAGTAGTATGCACAGGGAGAACACTGAAGCTTTCTTT
cdr3_aa: CASSMHRENTEAFF

v_call: TRBV29-1
d_call: NA
j_call: TRBJ1-2
clone_size: NA
cdr3_length: 11
cdr3_nt: TGCAGCGTTTGGACAGCTTATGGCTACACCTTC
cdr3_aa: CSVWTAYGYTF

v_call: TRBV13
d_call: TRBD1
j_call: TRBJ1-5
clone_size: NA
cdr3_length: 18
cdr3_nt: TGTGCCAGCAGCATCCGGACAGGTCTACCGAGTAGCAATCAGCCCCAGCATTTT
cdr3_aa: CASSIRTGLPSSNQPQHF

v_call: TRBV10-3
d_call: NA
j_call: TRBJ2-7
clone_size: NA
cdr3_length: 16
cdr3_nt: TGTGCCATCAGGGCTACTTATGAGGGGCCCGGGTACGAGCAGTACTTC
cdr3_aa: CAIRATYEGPGYEQYF

v_call: TRBV2
d_call: NA
j_call: TRBJ1-3
clone_size: NA
cdr3_length: 13
cdr3_nt: TGTGCCAGCAGTCAAGGACAGCAGGTCTCCATATATTTT
cdr3_aa: CASSQGQQVSIYF

v_call: TRBV2
d_call: NA
j_call: TRBJ2-3
clone_size: NA
cdr3_length: 18
cdr3_nt: TGTGCCAGCAGCGATTCACCTGTGAGGGGGGGCCTCGGAGATACGCAGTATTTT
cdr3_aa: CASSDSPVRGGLGDTQYF

v_call: TRBV7-8
d_call: NA
j_call: TRBJ2-2
clone_size: once
cdr3_length: 15
cdr3_nt: TGTGCCAGCAGCCCCACCGGCGGGGAAACCGGGGAGCTGTTTTTT
cdr3_aa: CASSPTGGETGELFF

v_call: TRBV9
d_call: TRBD1
j_call: TRBJ1-3
clone_size: once
cdr3_length: 15
cdr3_nt: TGTGCCAGCAGCCTAACCGACAGGGAGGGAAACACCATATATTTT
cdr3_aa: CASSLTDREGNTIYF

v_call: TRBV27
d_call: NA
j_call: TRBJ2-7
clone_size: NA
cdr3_length: 14
cdr3_nt: TGTGCCAGCAGTCTCGCGCGGTACCCCTACGAGCAGTACTTC
cdr3_aa: CASSLARYPYEQYF

v_call: TRBV19
d_call: NA
j_call: TRBJ2-7
clone_size: NA
cdr3_length: 13
cdr3_nt: TGTGCCAGTAGTATCGACAGACATTACGAGCAGTACTTC
cdr3_aa: CASSIDRHYEQYF

v_call: TRBV6-6
d_call: TRBD1
j_call: TRBJ1-5
clone_size: once
cdr3_length: 13
cdr3_nt: TGTGCCAGCAGCGACAGGGGCAATCAGCCCCAGCATTTT
cdr3_aa: CASSDRGNQPQHF

v_call: TRBV10-2
d_call: NA
j_call: TRBJ1-1
clone_size: NA
cdr3_length: 14
cdr3_nt: TGCGCCAGCAGTGAGGATAGGGTGAACACTGAAGCTTTCTTT
cdr3_aa: CASSEDRVNTEAFF

v_call: TRBV2
d_call: NA
j_call: TRBJ1-1
clone_size: NA
cdr3_length: 14
cdr3_nt: TGTGCCAGCAGTCGACTCGTTCGGCACACTGAAGCTTTCTTT
cdr3_aa: CASSRLVRHTEAFF

v_call: TRBV25-1
d_call: NA
j_call: TRBJ2-5
clone_size: NA
cdr3_length: 12
cdr3_nt: TGTGCCAGCAGTGAATATGTAGAGACCCAGTACTTC
cdr3_aa: CASSEYVETQYF

v_call: TRBV6-5
d_call: NA
j_call: TRBJ2-1
clone_size: NA
cdr3_length: 14
cdr3_nt: TGTGCCAGCAGTTACTCGGGACACATGAATGAGCAGTTCTTC
cdr3_aa: CASSYSGHMNEQFF

v_call: TRBV4-3
d_call: NA
j_call: TRBJ2-3
clone_size: NA
cdr3_length: 14
cdr3_nt: TGCGCCAGCAGCCAACAGGAGGCGACAGATACGCAGTATTTT
cdr3_aa: CASSQQEATDTQYF

v_call: TRBV29-1
d_call: NA
j_call: TRBJ1-2
clone_size: NA
cdr3_length: 12
cdr3_nt: TGCAGCGTTGAAGAGACTTTCTATGGCTACACCTTC
cdr3_aa: CSVEETFYGYTF